A single sample is the source of the 13 T cell receptor beta chains below, sequenced in a study of blood T cell repertoires in COVID-19. The assay was immunoSEQ multiplex PCR, and TCRdb's table has in-frame clones only and misses some. Of roughly 41,000 clones in the sample, about four fifths were seen once. Sequencing was carried out using peripheral blood. Receptors originate from a woman of 80 years or more with acute or convalescent COVID-19.

V and J are TRBV9 and TRBJ2-3, with D possibly matching TRBD1 (6 bases). Germline assignment: CDR1 SGDLS and CDR2 YYNGEE. The CDR3 has 17 residues. V was cut by 0 bases and J by 2 bases, with 16 bases left in between. The CDR3 sequence is CASSVGIGGLPTDTQYF. The CDR3 DNA sequence: TGTGCCAGCAGCGTAGGAATTGGGGGCCTTCCCACAGATACGCAGTATTTT.

The chain recombines TRBV10-3 with TRBJ1-2; the D gene is possibly TRBD1 (5 bases). Per germline, CDR1 ENHRY and CDR2 SYGVKD. Between the trimmed V and J ends, which lost 0 bases and 6 bases, there was a span of 14 bases. The CDR3 runs 15 residues. The CDR3 region has the DNA TGTGCCATCAGTGAGTCGGAGGGGCGCGGAGATGGCTACACCTTC. This encodes CAISESEGRGDGYTF.

The chain carries TRBV5-5 and TRBJ1-1, with D perhaps matching TRBD1 (6 bases). V was trimmed by 3 bases and J by 1 base, leaving 10 bases between them. CDR3 length equals 14 residues. Germline CDR1 and CDR2: SGHKS and YYEKEE (reference sequence). The DNA of the CDR3 is TGTGCCAGCAGCTCCGGGACATCGAACACTGAAGCTTTCTTT. This translates into CASSSGTSNTEAFF.

The chain is built from TRBV11-3 and TRBJ2-3; 11 bases are shared with TRBD2. CDR3 length: 16 amino acids. The V segment lost 4 bases and the J segment 2 bases; nucleotides outside the gene matches: 5. In germline, CDR1 is SGHNT, CDR2 YENEEA. CDR3: CASSSGTSGLTDTQYF. The CDR3 DNA is TGTGCCAGCAGCTCCGGGACTAGCGGCCTCACAGATACGCAGTATTTT.

This chain links TRBV25-1 with TRBJ1-3, with 12 bases that match TRBD1. Trimming removed 5 bases from V and 7 bases from J; junction bases left unmatched: 6. Per the germline V gene, CDR1 is MGHDK and CDR2 is SYGVNS. The CDR3 is 15 residues long. The CDR3 sequence: CASSSRDRGLNTIYF. The DNA for the CDR3 is TGTGCCAGCAGTAGCCGGGACAGGGGGCTGAACACCATATATTTT.

This clone is a singleton in its sample. V usage is TRBV6-1 and J usage is TRBJ1-6; TRBD1 aligns across 9 bases. The J segment lost 6 bases and the V segment lost 4 bases, leaving 7 bases of the junction unmatched. Germline loops: CDR1 MNHNS, CDR2 SASEGT. The CDR3 spans 16 residues. CDR3 nucleotide sequence: TGTGCCAGCAGTGCTCGGACAGGGGCCGTTAATTCACCCCTCCACTTT. Protein product: CASSARTGAVNSPLHF.

The genes are TRBV2 and TRBJ2-1, with D possibly matching TRBD2 (5 bases). Germline V gene sequence: CDR1 SNHLY, CDR2 FYNNEI. The CDR3 length is 13 residues. Trimming pared 11 bases from V and 3 bases from J, leaving 14 bases between. For the CDR3, the DNA is TGTGCCGGTAAGGAGGACGGCTACAATGAGCAGTTCTTC. Protein sequence: CAGKEDGYNEQFF. The full variable domain, rest sourced from reference TRBV2 and TRBJ2-1, is EPEVTQTPSHQVTQMGQEVILRCVPISNHLYFYWYRQILGQKVEFLVSFYNNEISEKSEIFDDQFSVERPDGSNFTLKIRSTKLEDSAMYFCAGKEDGYNEQFFGPGTRLTVL.

V and J are TRBV18 and TRBJ2-1; tentatively, D is TRBD2 (6 bases). CDR3 length: 15 residues. The germline V and J ends were trimmed by 2 bases and 4 bases, with 12 bases remaining between them. The germline CDR1 and CDR2 sequences are KGHSH and LQKENI. For the CDR3, the DNA is TGTGCCAGCTCACCAAGAAGGGACTCGTACAATGAGCAGTTCTTC. It codes for CASSPRRDSYNEQFF.

This clone has a single count. The CDR3 here is CASSLGTGAGLNTEAFF. The CDR3 nucleotides read TGTGCCAGCAGCTTGGGGACAGGGGCCGGATTGAACACTGAAGCTTTCTTT. This chain joins TRBV7-6 and TRBJ1-1; 10 bases align to TRBD1. The length of the CDR3 is 17 residues. V trimming: 3 bases; J trimming: 0 bases; junction bases outside the gene matches: 7. Germline assignment: CDR1 SGHVS and CDR2 FNYEAQ.

This clone came up a few times. The chain has TRBV27 and TRBJ1-4; 9 nucleotides line up with TRBD1. Germline assignment: CDR1 MNHEY and CDR2 SMNVEV (reference sequence). The ends lost 6 bases at V and 8 bases at J; junction bases unmatched: 7. This CDR3 spans 14 amino acids. This chain's CDR3 is CASRLQGAGEKLFF. The CDR3 DNA is TGTGCCAGCAGGCTACAGGGGGCCGGAGAAAAACTGTTTTTT.

J is TRBJ1-6 and V is TRBV3-1 (or the pseudogene TRBV3-2), with D tentatively TRBD1 (5 bases). The CDR3 consists of 19 residues. Trimming shortened V by 3 bases and J by 0 bases, and 18 bases separated the two germline ends. Germline V gives CDR1 LGHDT, CDR2 YNNKEL (reference sequence). The CDR3 DNA reads as TGTGCCAGCAGCCAGGACCGGGGGGGACTCCACTCCTATAATTCACCCCTCCACTTT. Protein product: CASSQDRGGLHSYNSPLHF.

The chain links TRBV3-1 (or the pseudogene TRBV3-2) to TRBJ2-7; D possibly corresponds to TRBD1 (5 bases). Germline loops: CDR1 LGHDT, CDR2 YNNKEL (reference sequence). CDR3 length: 15 residues. Trimming shortened V by 4 bases and J by 5 bases, and 18 bases separated the two germline ends. Here the CDR3 reads CASSPSGQGSHEQYF. CDR3 sequence (DNA): TGTGCCAGCAGCCCCTCTGGGCAGGGATCCCACGAGCAGTACTTC.

The V and J genes are TRBV12-3 or TRBV12-4 and TRBJ1-3; no firm D call. This CDR3 region has 11 residues. Trimming shortened V by 5 bases and J by 8 bases, and 7 bases separated the two germline ends. The CDR3 spells CASSRGYTIYF. The DNA for the CDR3 is TGTGCCAGCAGTCGGGGTTACACCATATATTTT.